This T cell receptor (beta chain) was sequenced for a study of blood T cells in healthy people across ages. General study findings and limits: The unknown donor CMV status may have confounded expanded clonotype changes. Among long-lived donors, naive CD4+ cells were more numerous and diversity higher than in aged donors. Per million T cells, the diversity of TCR beta decreased roughly linearly as age advanced.

PCR was performed a second time for about 7 to 12 cycles using a sample-barcoded 5' primer and a J-beta primer mix. Every molecule of cDNA carried a tag from a template-switch adaptor with 12 random nucleotides. TCRdb fed the 5' RACE reads into MiXCR, producing one record per CDR3 protein. The sample includes just over 1 million distinct CDR3 sequences, roughly 45% of them seen just once. This clonotype has more than one count but fewer than ten. Its antigen is not identified. The junction and the germline gene differ at one end; a read error may be behind it. Germline V gene sequence: CDR1 SGHAT, CDR2 FQNNGV. The CDR3 has 13 residues.

This chain connects TRBV11-2 to TRBJ2-3, with D possibly called TRBD1 or TRBD2 (5 bases each). The sequencing sample was made of blood. This TCR was recovered from a woman aged 55-69 years in good health. The CDR3 sequence: CASSVEGPVAQYF. In DNA, the CDR3 is TGTGCCAGCAGCGTAGAGGGGCCAGTGGCGCAGTATTTT. Supplemented by reference TRBV11-2 and TRBJ2-3, the full variable domain reads EAGVAQSPRYKIIEKRQSVAFWCNPISGHATLYWYQQILGQGPKLLIQFQNNGVVDDSQLPKDRFSAERLKGVDSTLKIQPAKLEDSAVYLCASSVEGPVAQYFGPGTRLTVL.